This passage covers 7 T cell receptor beta chains from one sample sequenced in a study of blood T cell repertoires in COVID-19 (TCRdb year 2020). The library came from the immunoSEQ multiplex PCR assay. This immuneACCESS table, as held by TCRdb, lists in-frame sequences with V and J called but not all clones. Of the missing ones, under half trace to an unresolved V gene in checked studies; the others have no known cause. Within this sample are under 300,000 clones, with just under 85% of them counted one time only. The leading ten clones occupy about 9.5% of the sample. Sequences were obtained from peripheral blood. These receptors were taken from a woman older than 75 with acute or convalescent COVID-19.

The table lists this clone with a few counts. V and J are TRBV24-1 and TRBJ2-3; 10 nucleotides agree with TRBD1. Germline V CDR1 and CDR2: KGHDR, SFDVKD. The junction had 8 bases not matched to a gene; V was cut back by 4 bases and J by 2 bases. This CDR3 comprises 17 residues. CDR3 protein: CATSESGQGLATDTQYF. CDR3 nucleotide sequence: TGTGCCACCAGTGAATCGGGACAGGGGCTGGCCACAGATACGCAGTATTTT.

CDR3: CASGRAASRSGGEQFF. The CDR3 nucleotides are TGTGCCAGCGGTCGGGCTGCTTCCCGTTCGGGAGGGGAGCAGTTCTTC. The gene calls are TRBV3-1 (or the pseudogene TRBV3-2) and TRBJ2-1, with 8 nucleotides matching TRBD2. Germline CDR1 reads LGHDT; CDR2 reads YNNKEL (reference sequence). CDR3 length: 16 residues. V trimming: 8 bases; J trimming: 10 bases; junction bases outside the gene matches: 19.

This clone was seen once. The chain is built from TRBV5-1 and TRBJ1-6; TRBD1 might be the D (5 bases). In germline, CDR1 is SGHRS, CDR2 YFSETQ. V was cut by 3 bases and J by 6 bases, with 13 bases left in between. CDR3 length: 15 residues. The CDR3 DNA reads as TGCGCCAGCAGCTCACCCGGACAAACTAATTCACCCCTCCACTTT. Protein product: CASSSPGQTNSPLHF.

The chain couples TRBV7-2 to TRBJ1-2; 9 nucleotides match TRBD1. Germline trimming cut 5 bases from V and 4 bases from J; bases unmatched to any gene: 5. CDR1 and CDR2 from the germline V gene are SGHTA and FQGNSA. The CDR3 spans 14 residues. CDR3 residues: CASSTGTGPYGYTF. The CDR3 bases are TGTGCCAGCAGCACCGGGACAGGGCCCTATGGCTACACCTTC.

J is TRBJ1-2 and V is TRBV30; 7 nucleotides match TRBD1. The CDR3 sequence is 13 residues long. Germline V gene sequence: CDR1 GTSNPN, CDR2 SVGIG (reference sequence). V dropped 7 bases and J dropped 4; count of bases not matched to a gene: 9. The chain's CDR3 is CAFADRTSYGYTF. The CDR3, as DNA: TGTGCCTTTGCGGACAGGACAAGCTATGGCTACACCTTC.

The V and J genes are TRBV5-4 and TRBJ2-3; 10 bases match TRBD1. The CDR3 is made up of 17 amino acids. Looked up from germline, CDR1 is SGHNT and CDR2 is YYREEE (reference sequence). V gave up 3 bases and J gave up 7 bases; unmatched junction bases: 14. CDR3 DNA sequence: TGTGCCAGCAGCTCGAGGCCCCCGGGACAGGGGTCTTATACGCAGTATTTT. Amino acids: CASSSRPPGQGSYTQYF.

This clone was recorded only once. This chain links TRBV2 with TRBJ2-2, with D unresolved. The germline V gene has CDR1 SNHLY and CDR2 FYNNEI. The CDR3 sequence is 10 residues long. Trimming took 9 bases from V and 6 from J, leaving 5 bases between them. CDR3 in DNA: TGTGCCAGTGGAGCCGGGGAGCTGTTTTTT. This gives the protein CASGAGELFF.